A single sample is the source of the 20 T cell receptor beta chains below, sequenced in a study of blood T cells in healthy people across ages. Alongside a J-beta primer mix, a sample-barcoded 5' primer served in a second PCR lasting roughly 7 to 11 cycles. One entry per CDR3 protein results from TCRdb running MiXCR on the 5' RACE reads. The sample shows 910,000 or so distinct CDR3 sequences, 51% of them seen only once. Sequencing was done on a sample of blood. These receptors came from a woman aged 55 to 70 in good health.

This clonotype was counted a single time. The V and J genes are TRBV20-1 and TRBJ2-7, with 9 bases identical to TRBD2. The CDR3 length is 15 residues. J gave up 3 bases and V 5 bases, and 11 bases lay outside the gene matches. Germline V gene lookup returns CDR1 DFQATT and CDR2 SNEGSKA (reference sequence). The CDR3, as DNA: TGCAGTGCTGTACCGCTGACTAGCGGATACTACGAGCAGTACTTC. Translation gives CSAVPLTSGYYEQYF.

The V gene is TRBV20-1, the J gene TRBJ1-1; D perhaps matches TRBD1 (6 bases). The V and J ends lost 4 bases and 7 bases respectively, with 13 bases between them. This CDR3 comprises 12 residues. The germline V gene encodes CDR1 DFQATT and CDR2 SNEGSKA (reference sequence). In DNA, the CDR3 is TGCAGTGCTACACCTTACAGGGTTGAAGCTTTCTTT. Amino acid sequence: CSATPYRVEAFF.

The CDR3: CAISVAANSYNEQFF. Written as DNA, the CDR3 is TGTGCCATCAGTGTGGCGGCCAACTCCTACAATGAGCAGTTCTTC. The chain combines TRBV10-3 with TRBJ2-1, with D unclear. CDR3 size: 15 residues. Trimming pared 4 bases from V and 0 bases from J, leaving 10 bases between. Germline V gene data show CDR1 as ENHRY and CDR2 as SYGVKD.

This clonotype was detected once. The chain has TRBV20-1 and TRBJ2-3; TRBD2 is a possible D gene (6 bases). This CDR3 region has 15 residues. CDR1 and CDR2 from the germline V gene are DFQATT and SNEGSKA (reference sequence). V lost 1 base and J lost 3, with 14 bases in between. The CDR3 bases are TGCAGTGCTAGAGCCCTTTCGGGAGTGACAGATACGCAGTATTTT. As protein: CSARALSGVTDTQYF.

This chain joins TRBV5-1 and TRBJ2-1, with D tentatively TRBD2 (6 bases). Germline V CDR1 and CDR2: SGHRS, YFSETQ. This CDR3 contains 17 residues. V dropped 4 bases and J dropped 6 bases, with 23 bases sitting between them. CDR3 protein: CASSPEPVGGLPNEQFF. The CDR3 DNA follows: TGCGCCAGCAGCCCGGAACCAGTGGGAGGACTCCCCAATGAGCAGTTCTTC. Full variable domain (missing parts from reference TRBV5-1 and TRBJ2-1): KAGVTQTPRYLIKTRGQQVTLSCSPISGHRSVSWYQQTPGQGLQFLFEYFSETQRNKGNFPGRFSGRQFSNSRSEMNVSTLELGDSALYLCASSPEPVGGLPNEQFFGPGTRLTVL.

In this sample, this clonotype turned up a few times. The V gene is TRBV20-1, the J gene TRBJ1-5; no definite D call. V was pared by 3 bases and J by 12 bases, with 12 bases between. In germline, CDR1 is DFQATT, CDR2 SNEGSKA (reference sequence). The CDR3 runs 11 residues. In DNA form, the CDR3 reads TGCAGTGCTAGTTTAGCCACAAACCAGCATTTT. This sequence encodes CSASLATNQHF.

DNA for the CDR3: TGTGCCAGCTCACCACAACCAGGGGGAAACAATCAGCCCCAGCATTTT. Translating gives CASSPQPGGNNQPQHF. The chain combines TRBV18 with TRBJ1-5; TRBD1 agrees at 7 bases. This CDR3 is built from 16 residues. J lost 3 bases, V lost 1 base, and 6 bases had no gene match. Germline CDR1 and CDR2: KGHSH and LQKENI.

The V gene is TRBV29-1, the J gene TRBJ1-2; 10 positions agree with TRBD1. With 1 base clipped from V and 7 bases from J, the junction kept 15 bases outside the gene matches. The CDR3 runs to 17 residues. Germline values: CDR1 SQVTM, CDR2 ANQGSEA. CDR3 region: CSVEAYTGGQGKSGYTF. CDR3 coding DNA: TGCAGCGTTGAAGCCTACACGGGGGGACAGGGGAAATCTGGCTACACCTTC.

CDR3 sequence (DNA): TGCAGCGCCCCGGGACAACCACAAGAGACCCAGTACTTC. Translation: CSAPGQPQETQYF. This rearrangement joins TRBV29-1 to TRBJ2-5, with a weak D call TRBD1 (6 bases). The CDR3 is made up of 13 amino acids. V lost 7 bases to trimming and J lost 2 bases, with 14 bases between them. Germline V gives CDR1 SQVTM, CDR2 ANQGSEA.

This clonotype was detected only a few times. The CDR3 DNA reads as TGTGCCAGCAAGAACAGGCTCTACGAGCAGTACTTC. As protein: CASKNRLYEQYF. The chain combines TRBV28 with TRBJ2-7, with D tentatively TRBD1 (5 bases). Germline values: CDR1 MDHEN, CDR2 SYDVKM. The CDR3 extends over 12 amino acids. V lost 7 bases and J 3 bases, leaving 10 bases between the germline ends.

This clonotype occurred a few times. The rearrangement uses TRBV6-6 and TRBJ2-1; no firm D call. The CDR3 spans 16 residues. CDR1 and CDR2 from the germline V gene are MNHNY and SVGAGI (reference sequence). V was cut by 6 bases and J by 4 bases, with 19 bases left in between. The CDR3, as DNA: TGTGCCAGCAGAGGGTGGGATGGTATCAATTACAATGAGCAGTTCTTC. Protein product: CASRGWDGINYNEQFF.

The count of this clonotype is one. The chain recombines TRBV10-3 with TRBJ2-7; 9 bases are shared with TRBD1. With V trimmed by 6 bases and J by 4 bases, 10 bases remained unmatched. Germline V gives CDR1 ENHRY, CDR2 SYGVKD. The CDR3 runs 15 residues. CDR3 sequence (DNA): TGTGCCATCAGCCAGGGAACAGGGGGCGCATACGAGCAGTACTTC. Its translation: CAISQGTGGAYEQYF.

This clonotype was counted a few times. The V call is TRBV4-3, the J call TRBJ2-5; D ambiguous. In germline, CDR1 is LGHNA, CDR2 YSLEER. The CDR3 length is 14 residues. Trimming took off 4 bases at V and 5 bases at J, with 14 bases between the two ends. CDR3 region: CASSPGQISETQYF. CDR3 sequence (DNA): TGCGCCAGCAGCCCCGGGCAGATTTCGGAGACCCAGTACTTC.

For this clonotype: A junction boundary mismatches the germline segment, possibly from a read error. This chain uses TRBV7-3 with TRBJ1-5; weak D call: TRBD1 (5 bases). This CDR3 has 14 residues. The V gene's germline CDR1 is SGHTA and CDR2 FQGTGA. The chain's CDR3 is CASPPGLSNRPQHF. In DNA, the CDR3 is TGTGCCAGCCCTCCGGGACTGTCCAATCGGCCCCAGCATTTT.

V is TRBV27 and J is TRBJ2-3, with D tentatively TRBD2 (6 bases). The germline CDR1 and CDR2 sequences are MNHEY and SMNVEV (reference sequence). The CDR3 length is 12 residues. V lost 8 bases to trimming and J lost 8 bases, with 14 bases between them. Written as DNA, the CDR3 is TGTGCCAGCGCATCCCCGCGGGGTACGCAGTATTTT. It specifies CASASPRGTQYF.

The chain is built from TRBV20-1 and TRBJ1-1; D gene ambiguous. This CDR3 is built from 15 residues. Germline V gives CDR1 DFQATT, CDR2 SNEGSKA (reference sequence). V lost 0 bases and J 1 base, leaving 12 bases between the germline ends. As DNA, the CDR3 is TGCAGTGCTAGAGATTCATCGGGTTCGAACACTGAAGCTTTCTTT. Encoded protein: CSARDSSGSNTEAFF.

This clonotype has a handful of counts. This rearrangement joins TRBV3-1 to TRBJ2-6, with 13 bases that match TRBD2. This CDR3 has 19 amino acids. Per germline, CDR1 LGHDT and CDR2 YNNKEL (reference sequence). Losses at the gene ends were 4 bases for V and 0 bases for J; bases not matched to a gene: 6. The CDR3 nucleotides read TGTGCCAGCAGCCGGGGACTAGCGGGATTACACTCTGGGGCCAACGTCCTGACTTTC. It yields the protein CASSRGLAGLHSGANVLTF.

A single count supports this clonotype. This chain joins TRBV4-1 and TRBJ2-7, with D maybe TRBD2 (5 bases). The closer fit of TRBJ2-1 to the DNA end suggests the J call may be wrong. The CDR3 covers 16 residues. Germline assignment: CDR1 MGHRA and CDR2 YSYEKL. CDR3 sequence (DNA): TGCGCCAGCAGCCAAGACCCTAGCCCTACCTACAATGAGCAGTTCTTC. This gives the protein CASSQDPSPTYNEQFF.

This clonotype came up once. J is TRBJ1-1 and V is TRBV5-5; 7 positions agree with TRBD1. CDR3 length: 15 amino acids. CDR1 SGHKS and CDR2 YYEKEE come from the germline V gene (reference sequence). J lost 10 bases, V lost 0 bases, and 12 bases had no gene match. The CDR3 nucleotides read TGTGCCAGCAGCTTGGATGGGACAGAGAGACGGGGAGCTTTCTTT. Protein product: CASSLDGTERRGAFF.

V gene TRBV29-1 combines with J gene TRBJ2-3; maybe TRBD1 (6 bases). Germline-derived CDR1 and CDR2 are SQVTM and ANQGSEA. The CDR3 is 14 residues long. Trimming left V 0 bases short and J 6 bases short, with 13 bases between. The chain's CDR3 is CSVEDQGRWDTQYF. The CDR3 DNA is TGCAGCGTTGAAGATCAGGGGCGGTGGGATACGCAGTATTTT.